The rows below give T cell receptor beta chains drawn from one sample of a study of beta chain features in type 1 diabetes. Clones were sequenced by immunoSEQ multiplex PCR, and TCRdb holds only the in-frame ones, with some missing. The table records some 700,000 clones, around an eighth of them present only once. The sample comprised naive CD4+ T cells from blood. The receptors were gathered from a man aged 18 to 30 with type 1 diabetes. CDR3s include the opening cysteine and the closing phenylalanine or tryptophan. The D gene is left open where the match is weak. Part of the rows lack a size; the others show once, few, many or a class for expanded clones.

abundance	d_gene	len	v_gene	CDR3aa
NA	NA	11	TRBV2	CASMGLGEQFF
few	NA	13	TRBV7-9	CASLVGEGTEAFF
few	NA	13	TRBV29-1	CSAEPQGNTEAFF
NA	TRBD1	15	TRBV28	CASSFQTGEVSPLHF
NA	NA	15	TRBV4-2	CASTILQEPGGELFF
few	NA	15	TRBV11-2	CASNFRSPYQETQYF
few	TRBD1	17	TRBV5-1	CASSLVTGGGNYNEQFF
few	NA	13	TRBV6-5	CASIRLGGTEAFF
NA	NA	13	TRBV7-2	CASSPLGTGELFF
NA	NA	11	TRBV20-1	CSRPWGDGYTF
few	TRBD1	14	TRBV28	CASSLGQEVYGYTF
few	TRBD1	16	TRBV15	CATSRLAGQVYNEQFF
NA	NA	12	TRBV29-1	CSSRQGNYGYTF
few	TRBD1	18	TRBV9	CASSVRDRDGGNTGELFF
NA	NA	14	TRBV2	CASRLRAVNTEAFF
few	NA	13	TRBV18	CASSPYSGDGYTF
NA	TRBD1	15	TRBV19	CASSSGTASPYEQYF
NA	TRBD1	15	TRBV11-2	CASSRQGSNTGELFF
NA	TRBD1	17	TRBV7-9	CASSFTAGTGGDSPLHF
few	NA	15	TRBV6-1	CASSGDGFSNQPQHF
few	TRBD1	12	TRBV25-1	CASGGIDYGYTF
once	NA	15	TRBV2	CASRPRVRDNQPQHF
many	NA	14	TRBV10-3	CAISSGPGANVLTF
few	NA	15	TRBV4-2	CASSQDVSFTDTQYF
few	NA	16	TRBV6-5	CASSSLRQEPQETQYF
NA	TRBD2	20	TRBV7-6	CASSFPMGRTSGRSTDTQYF
NA	NA	14	TRBV19	CASSPRVRDTEAFF
NA	TRBD1	16	TRBV28	CASSTGTGGTTDTQYF
few	NA	11	TRBV7-9	CASSRWGEAFF
NA	NA	12	TRBV2	CASSERGYEQYF
few	NA	14	TRBV7-2	CASSLLAVQETQYF
few	NA	16	TRBV23-1	CASSGGPSFMNTEAFF
NA	NA	12	TRBV30	CALSGVYTEAFF
NA	NA	16	TRBV6-5	CASSYSVPGAPYGYTF
few	NA	14	TRBV10-3	CATVPEPSGETQYF